Listed below are T cell receptor beta chains from one sample, sequenced in a study of CD8 T cells in ankylosing spondylitis. TCRdb fed the 5' RACE reads into MiXCR, producing one record per CDR3 protein. Of 750,000 to 850,000 distinct CDR3 sequences listed, about 11% were seen once; the top ten hold just over 0.5%. Sequenced input: blood, either unsorted or a sorted T cell fraction (not recorded which). The receptors were sampled from a male donor with ankylosing spondylitis. Both conserved end residues are part of each CDR3. Each record gives: J gene, D gene, clone size, V gene, CDR3 DNA, CDR3 protein. A D gene is named only where the DNA matches it firmly. Size values are once, few and many counts, or a class for expanded clones, and some rows have none.

TRBJ1-2,.,.,TRBV5-6,TGTGCCAGCAGCTCCCAGGGGTGGGTGAGTGGCTACACCTTC,CASSSQGWVSGYTF
TRBJ1-1,.,.,TRBV28,TGTGCCAGCAGTCTCCCATTACTCATGAACACTGAAGCTTTCTTT,CASSLPLLMNTEAFF
TRBJ1-6,TRBD1,.,TRBV2,TGTGCCAGCAGTGGAGGGACAGCACCTTATTCACCCCTCCACTTT,CASSGGTAPYSPLHF
TRBJ2-2,.,few,TRBV5-1,TGCGCCAGCAGCTTACTTAGGCCGAACACCGGGGAGCTGTTTTTT,CASSLLRPNTGELFF
TRBJ2-4,.,.,TRBV20-1,TGCAGTGCTAGAGAGGGATACCCGAAAAACATTCAGTACTTC,CSAREGYPKNIQYF
TRBJ2-5,.,few,TRBV10-3,TGTGCCATCAGTGAGTCGAATCGACAGTCTGTGACCCAGTACTTC,CAISESNRQSVTQYF
TRBJ2-7,TRBD1,.,TRBV4-3,TGCGCCAGCAGCCAAGATAGGGGGACAGGGCTGTACTTC,CASSQDRGTGLYF
TRBJ2-5,TRBD1,once,TRBV7-2,TGTGCCAGCAGCAGAAGGACAGGGGGACGTGAGACCCAGTACTTC,CASSRRTGGRETQYF
TRBJ2-1,TRBD2,many,TRBV7-2,TGTGCCAGCAGCTTAGTGCCGGGAGGGCCTTACAATGAGCAGTTCTTC,CASSLVPGGPYNEQFF
TRBJ2-1,.,many,TRBV7-9,TGTGCCAGCAGCGGGGGATCCAGAGGGAATGAGCAGTTCTTC,CASSGGSRGNEQFF
TRBJ2-3,TRBD2,.,TRBV15,TGTGCCACCAGTAAATTATTAGCGGGAGCTCCAGATACGCAGTATTTT,CATSKLLAGAPDTQYF
TRBJ2-3,TRBD2,.,TRBV2,TGTGCCAGCAGTAGGACTAGCATGCCCACAGATACGCAGTATTTT,CASSRTSMPTDTQYF
TRBJ2-3,.,.,TRBV7-9,TGTGCCAGCGGCCAGTTGGCCACAGATACGCAGTATTTT,CASGQLATDTQYF
TRBJ1-2,.,few,TRBV12-3/TRBV12-4,TGTGCCAGCAGCCCTGGGGCTACCTATGGCTACACCTTC,CASSPGATYGYTF
TRBJ2-7,.,few,TRBV11-2,TGTGCCAGCAGCTTTGTGTCCAGGGCGTTATACGAGCAGTACTTC,CASSFVSRALYEQYF
TRBJ2-4,.,few,TRBV29-1,TGCAGCGTTATCCGCCGGGAAAACATTCAGTACTTC,CSVIRRENIQYF
TRBJ1-1,.,many,TRBV20-1,TGCAGTGCTAGAGACCGGACAAGGGCTGAAGCTTTCTTT,CSARDRTRAEAFF
TRBJ2-1,.,.,TRBV6-2/TRBV6-3,TGTGCCAGCAGTCACACTATCAAACAGGGTGAGCAGTTCTTC,CASSHTIKQGEQFF
TRBJ2-7,.,.,TRBV7-2,TGTGCCAGCAGCCCTCCCGAATGGGCAGGAGCCTCCTACGAGCAGTATTTC,CASSPPEWAGASYEQYF
TRBJ2-1,.,few,TRBV5-1,TGCGCCAGCAGCTCCTCGACAGGCAAGTACAATGAGCAGTTCTTC,CASSSSTGKYNEQFF
TRBJ2-5,.,few,TRBV10-2,TGCGCCAGCAGTGTTAGGTGGGAATTAGGAACCCAGTACTTC,CASSVRWELGTQYF
TRBJ2-3,TRBD1,few,TRBV20-1,TGCAGTGCCGGACAGGGTGTCCTCGCCGCAAGGCGCACAGATACGCAGTATTTT,CSAGQGVLAARRTDTQYF
TRBJ1-5,.,.,TRBV5-5,TGTGCCAGCAGCCCCCGCCAACCAGACAGACTTAATCAGCCCCAGCATTTT,CASSPRQPDRLNQPQHF
TRBJ1-3,.,many,TRBV7-2,TGTGCCAGCAGCTTCCTCTCTGGAAACACCATATATTTT,CASSFLSGNTIYF
TRBJ2-7,TRBD1,many,TRBV7-6,TGTGCCAGCAGCTTAACTGGGACAGGGCTCTACGAGCAGTACTTC,CASSLTGTGLYEQYF
TRBJ1-1,.,few,TRBV27,TGTGCCAGCAGTCCGAGGTTAGATCGCACTGAAGCTTTCTTT,CASSPRLDRTEAFF
TRBJ2-4,.,many,TRBV4-3,TGCGCCAGCAGCCAACCGGGTGAGGCCATTCAGTACTTC,CASSQPGEAIQYF
TRBJ2-1,.,.,TRBV6-2/TRBV6-3,TGTGCCAGCAGCCGATCAAGAGACTACAATGAGCAGTTCTTC,CASSRSRDYNEQFF
TRBJ2-5,.,.,TRBV7-8,TGTGCCAGCAGCTTAAAGCGGACAAGACAAGAGACCCAGTACTTC,CASSLKRTRQETQYF
TRBJ2-7,.,few,TRBV20-1,TGCAGTGCTAGAGATTTGCTAGCGACTCGACTCTACGAGCAGTACTTC,CSARDLLATRLYEQYF
TRBJ2-7,.,many,TRBV5-1,TGCGCCAGCAGCGGTCCAGGGGTATATGAGCAGTACTTC,CASSGPGVYEQYF
TRBJ2-7,TRBD1,few,TRBV4-3,TGCGCCAGCAGCCAGGGCTATTCCGGGACAGGATTTTACGAGCAGTACTTC,CASSQGYSGTGFYEQYF